Listed below are T cell receptor beta chains from one sample, sequenced in a study of T cell changes during pregnancy in multiple sclerosis. Some clones are missing from TCRdb's copy, which holds only in-frame ones; the method was immunoSEQ multiplex PCR. Of approximately 50,000 clones listed, approximately 92% were seen once; the top ten hold approximately 0.61%. The specimen comprised CD4+ T cells from peripheral blood mononuclear cells, sampled in the third trimester of pregnancy. The receptors originated from a female donor with multiple sclerosis, enrolled in a pregnancy study. Each CDR3 is given with its conserved first and last residue. The order of the fields is V gene, J gene, clone size, D gene, CDR3 DNA, CDR3 protein. A D gene is named only where the DNA matches it firmly. Clone size appears in some rows only: once, few, many, or a class for an expanded clone.

>TRBV11-2|TRBJ2-5|NA|TRBD1
TGTGCCAGCAGCATCCTAGGGACAGGGGTCGAGACCCAGTACTTC
CASSILGTGVETQYF
>TRBV19|TRBJ2-7|once|TRBD1
TGTGCCAGTAGTATCGGGACAGCCTTCCACGAGCAGTACTTC
CASSIGTAFHEQYF
>TRBV6-6|TRBJ2-7|NA|NA
TGTGCCAGCAGCACCGGGACTCGGGGGTACGAGCAGTACTTC
CASSTGTRGYEQYF
>TRBV18|TRBJ2-2|NA|TRBD1
TGTGCCAGCTCACTGGGGACAGGTATAAACACCGGGGAGCTGTTTTTT
CASSLGTGINTGELFF
>TRBV15|TRBJ2-2|NA|TRBD2
TGTGCCACCAGCAAACTAGCGGGAGAAGGGGACACCGGGGAGCTGTTTTTT
CATSKLAGEGDTGELFF
>TRBV7-6|TRBJ2-3|NA|TRBD2
TGTGCCAGCAGCTTAGGGACTAGCCGCACAGATACGCAGTATTTT
CASSLGTSRTDTQYF
>TRBV28|TRBJ2-2|NA|NA
TGTGCCAGCAGTTTATGGGACCGGGGGGCCAACACCGGGGAGCTGTTTTTT
CASSLWDRGANTGELFF
>TRBV5-6|TRBJ2-2|NA|TRBD1
TGTGCCAGCAGTCGTACAGGGGGCGCGAACACCGGGGAGCTGTTTTTT
CASSRTGGANTGELFF
>TRBV6-1|TRBJ1-4|once|NA
TGTGCCAGCAGTGCCAGTTTTAATGAAAAACTGTTTTTT
CASSASFNEKLFF
>TRBV27|TRBJ1-5|NA|TRBD1
TGTGCCAGCAGTCTCCTGACAGGGGATCAGCCCCAGCATTTT
CASSLLTGDQPQHF
>TRBV19|TRBJ2-1|NA|TRBD2
TGTGCCAGTAGTATTCTCCAGGGATCCGGGAGGTGGTTCTTC
CASSILQGSGRWFF
>TRBV5-6|TRBJ2-1|NA|NA
TGTGCCAGCAGCCGCCCCGGACTGTACAATGAGCAGTTCTTC
CASSRPGLYNEQFF
>TRBV5-6|TRBJ2-1|NA|TRBD2
TGTGCCAGCAGCTTGTCCGGGACTAGCGGGGGAAGCTCCTACAATGAGCAGTTCTTC
CASSLSGTSGGSSYNEQFF
>TRBV9|TRBJ1-1|NA|NA
TGTGCCAGCAGCGTGGGAACAGGTCCGAACACTGAAGCTTTCTTT
CASSVGTGPNTEAFF
>TRBV2|TRBJ2-2|NA|NA
TGTGCCAGCAGGGAAAAATGGGACACTTACACCGGGGAGCTGTTTTTT
CASREKWDTYTGELFF
>TRBV28|TRBJ1-4|NA|NA
TGTGCCAGCAGCCCGGGGGGCTACGGGAGTGAAAAACTGTTTTTT
CASSPGGYGSEKLFF
>TRBV4-1|TRBJ1-2|NA|NA
TGCGCCAGCAGCCAAAGGTCGGGGTTCGGGTATGGCTACACCTTC
CASSQRSGFGYGYTF
>TRBV4-1|TRBJ2-2|NA|NA
TGCGCCAGCAGCCAACACACAGGGCTCACCGGGGAGCTGTTTTTT
CASSQHTGLTGELFF
>TRBV27|TRBJ2-7|NA|TRBD2
TGTGCCAGCAGTTTACTGGCGGGAGGCTACGAGCAGTACTTC
CASSLLAGGYEQYF
>TRBV28|TRBJ1-1|few|NA
TGTGCCAGCACCCCAGGGCCACTGAACACTGAAGCTTTCTTT
CASTPGPLNTEAFF
>TRBV28|TRBJ2-7|once|TRBD2
TGTGCCAGCAGTTCCTCGAGCGGGAGGGGACTCTACGAGCAGTACTTC
CASSSSSGRGLYEQYF
>TRBV27|TRBJ1-5|NA|NA
TGTGCCAGCAGTTTATCGCGAGGGGGTAACCAGCCCCAGCATTTT
CASSLSRGGNQPQHF
>TRBV5-1|TRBJ2-2|NA|NA
TGCGCCAGCAGCCCCCAGGACTTTCGGGTGTCCGGGGAGCTGTTTTTT
CASSPQDFRVSGELFF
>TRBV15|TRBJ2-7|NA|NA
TGTGCCACCAGCAGAGCGGGACATAACTACGAGCAGTACTTC
CATSRAGHNYEQYF
>TRBV27|TRBJ2-1|NA|TRBD1
TGTGCCAGCAGACCGACCGGGACAGGGGGGTACAATGAGCAGTTCTTC
CASRPTGTGGYNEQFF
>TRBV2|TRBJ2-7|NA|TRBD2
TGTGCCAGCAGTGTGGGTGGAACTAGCGTTTCGGGCGAGCAGTACTTC
CASSVGGTSVSGEQYF
>TRBV9|TRBJ2-3|once|TRBD2
TGTGCCAGCAGCGGAGAGGGGCTAGCGGGAGCTTTTAGCACAGATACGCAGTATTTT
CASSGEGLAGAFSTDTQYF
>TRBV19|TRBJ2-5|NA|NA
TGTGCCAGTAGTACCGGTCTAGTAGAGACCCAGTACTTC
CASSTGLVETQYF
>TRBV6-5|TRBJ2-1|NA|NA
TGTGCCAGCAGAAACGGCGGAACCTACAATGAGCAGTTCTTC
CASRNGGTYNEQFF
>TRBV6-5|TRBJ1-2|NA|NA
TGTGCCAGCAGTTACACCGGGAGGGGTTGGGACTATGGCTACACCTTC
CASSYTGRGWDYGYTF
>TRBV29-1|TRBJ2-2|NA|NA
TGCAGCGTTGCTGACAGATACACCGGGGAGCTGTTTTTT
CSVADRYTGELFF
>TRBV10-3|TRBJ2-1|NA|NA
TGTGCCATCAGACAAACCCATGGGCCCAGCGAGCAGTTCTTC
CAIRQTHGPSEQFF
>TRBV6-5|TRBJ2-7|NA|TRBD1
TGTGCCAGCAGTCGGACAGGCGGCGAGCAGTACTTC
CASSRTGGEQYF
>TRBV7-8|TRBJ1-4|NA|NA
TGTGCCAGCAGCCGACACGAGACCAAAAAACTGTTTTTT
CASSRHETKKLFF
>TRBV7-5|TRBJ2-7|NA|NA
TGTGCCAGAAGCAAGACCGGGACAGGGACCTACGAGCAGTACTTC
CARSKTGTGTYEQYF
>TRBV5-4|TRBJ2-2|NA|NA
TGTGCCAGCCAAGAGGTGAACACCGGGGAGCTGTTTTTT
CASQEVNTGELFF
>TRBV6-7|TRBJ2-5|NA|TRBD2
TGTGCCAGCAGTTACCCACAGGGTCGGGCTAGCGGGAGGGACCAAGAGACCCAGTACTTC
CASSYPQGRASGRDQETQYF
>TRBV11-2|TRBJ2-7|NA|TRBD2
TGTGCCAGCAGCTTAAGTAGCGGGAGAATCCTTTACGAGCAGTACTTC
CASSLSSGRILYEQYF
>TRBV7-2|TRBJ2-1|NA|TRBD1
TGTGCCAGCAGCCCCCAGGGGGACCCCTACAATGAGCAGTTCTTC
CASSPQGDPYNEQFF
>TRBV14|TRBJ2-1|NA|TRBD2
TGTGCCAGCAGCCAAAGAGCCGGGACTAGCAATGAGCAGTTCTTC
CASSQRAGTSNEQFF
>TRBV2|TRBJ2-5|NA|NA
TGTGCCAGCAGTGTGACTAGTAAAGAGACCCAGTACTTC
CASSVTSKETQYF
>TRBV19|TRBJ2-3|NA|NA
TGTGCCAGTGGCGACTTCCTCACAGATACGCAGTATTTT
CASGDFLTDTQYF
>TRBV5-1|TRBJ2-3|NA|TRBD2
TGCGCCAGCAGCTGGGGACTAGCGGAAGATACGCAGTATTTT
CASSWGLAEDTQYF
>TRBV5-4|TRBJ2-7|NA|TRBD2
TGTGCCAGCAGCAGGACTAGCGGCTCCTACGAGCAGTACTTC
CASSRTSGSYEQYF
>TRBV27|TRBJ1-2|NA|TRBD1
TGTGCCAGCAGTTTCTCGACAGGGGGCGCCGGTGGCTACACCTTC
CASSFSTGGAGGYTF
>TRBV7-9|TRBJ2-3|NA|NA
TGTGCCAGCAGCTTAGTAGGGAGCGTTGCGCAGTATTTT
CASSLVGSVAQYF
>TRBV21-1|TRBJ2-7|NA|NA
TGTGCCAGCAGCAAACCCCCGACCGGGGGAGGGGAGCAGTACTTC
CASSKPPTGGGEQYF
>TRBV5-1|TRBJ2-1|NA|NA
TGCGCCAGCAGCTCGGACAGTCACAATGAGCAGTTCTTC
CASSSDSHNEQFF
>TRBV28|TRBJ2-1|NA|TRBD2
TGTGCCCTGACTAGCGGGAACAATGAGCAGTTCTTC
CALTSGNNEQFF
>TRBV5-8|TRBJ1-1|few|NA
TGTGCCAGCAGCTCTGGCGACAGGCTTGGGAACACTGAAGCTTTCTTT
CASSSGDRLGNTEAFF
>TRBV6-5|TRBJ2-7|NA|TRBD2
TGTGCCAGCAGTTACACCCGACTAGCCGTCTACGAGCAGTACTTC
CASSYTRLAVYEQYF
>TRBV7-8|TRBJ1-2|NA|NA
TGTGCCAGCAGCTCCGAACGGGGGGAACACCCGTTAAGCTTC
CASSSERGEHPLSF